The sequence of this TCR beta chain was determined in a study of cytomegalovirus exposure and HLA in healthy donors. Study findings and constraints: Three chains linked to CMV were shown in vitro to be specific for CMV antigens. Later, an analysis found that common viral pathogens appeared to be linked with several of the most significant clusters.

This CDR3 comprises 14 residues. CDR1 and CDR2 from the germline V gene are SGHNT and YYREEE (reference sequence). Of note for this clone: Its antigen is not known. The germline gene is not matched at one end of the junction; a read error may be the cause.

PCR used 60 Vbeta primers and 13 Jbeta primers. Measured with immunoSEQ multiplex PCR; TCRdb has only the in-frame clones, and not every one. The profile shows 110,000 to 150,000 clones, around 79% of them singletons. The rearrangement uses TRBV5-4 and TRBJ2-1; the D gene is possibly TRBD2 (5 bases). The sample taken for sequencing was PBMCs. The receptor was isolated from a male donor in good health and CMV-seronegative. CDR3: CASSSFGAANQQFF. CDR3 DNA: TGTGCCAGCAGCTCCTTCGGAGCGGCCAATCAGCAGTTCTTC.